Detailed here is one TCR beta chain. Its antigen is still unknown. Synthesis of TCR beta cDNA relied on 5'RACE template switching carrying UMIs. TCRdb reprocessed the 5' RACE reads and stores each CDR3 protein as one record, lacking DNA. This repertoire includes 130,000 to 150,000 distinct CDR3 sequences. CDR1 and CDR2 (germline): SGDLS, YYNGEE. This CDR3 has 15 amino acids. This sample was included in a study of T cells expressing NK-cell markers. Looking at the study overall: Underlying the TCR beta repertoires were sorted CD3+CD56+NKG2C+, CD3+CD56+NKG2C- and CD3+CD56-NKG2C+ T cells.

Findings of the study overall: Expanded NKG2C+ T cell clones were not confirmed as HCMV-specific.

This sequence originates from a man between 18 and 35 years old in good health. Material: blood T cells: a sorted CD56 or NKG2C T cell subset, CD4+ or CD8+ T cells, or bulk PBMC T cells (not recorded which). The rearrangement links TRBV9 to TRBJ2-1; TCRdb lists TRBD1, though no DNA is available to test this call. The CDR3 protein is CASSVVTKDEGEQFF.